This T cell receptor (beta chain) was sequenced in a study of response to subunit inactivated influenza vaccine. The CDR3 is 13 amino acids. The V end was cut by 4 bases, the J end by 4 bases, with 10 bases between. CDR1 is LNHDA and CDR2 is SQIVND in the germline V gene (reference sequence). TCRdb re-derived calls from the RT-PCR reads in MiXCR, one entry per CDR3 protein. The table includes hundreds of thousands of distinct CDR3 sequences, about 15% detected once. This clonotype was counted between two and nine times. The sequenced sample was PBMCs from blood, obtained approximately 15 days before vaccination. This receptor was identified in a man over 45 who received an inactivated influenza vaccine. J is TRBJ1-1 and V is TRBV19; D call uncertain. CDR3 sequence (DNA): TGTGCCAGTAGTACCACCTGGGGCACTGAAGCTTTCTTT. It yields the protein CASSTTWGTEAFF.